Below are 27 T cell receptor beta chains sequenced from a single sample in a study of PD-1 blockade in classical Hodgkin lymphoma. The method was immunoSEQ multiplex PCR; TCRdb's version includes in-frame clones alone and lacks a portion of them. The table records some 100,000 clones, roughly 92% of them present only once. Autologous stem cell transplantation was followed by relapse in every patient, and brentuximab vedotin exposure varied. The source was peripheral blood mononuclear cells (PBMCs), collected at baseline. These receptors were obtained from a human donor with classical Hodgkin lymphoma.

The table lists this clone with a count of one. The chain recombines TRBV5-1 with TRBJ1-3; D is uncertain. Trimming removed 0 bases from V and 0 bases from J, with 7 bases in between. Germline V CDR1 and CDR2: SGHRS, YFSETQ. This CDR3 is 15 amino acids long. The CDR3 DNA sequence: TGCGCCAGCAGCTTGGGCTGGAGCTCTGGAAACACCATATATTTT. This encodes CASSLGWSSGNTIYF. The full variable domain, with the rest looked up from reference TRBV5-1 and TRBJ1-3, is KAGVTQTPRYLIKTRGQQVTLSCSPISGHRSVSWYQQTPGQGLQFLFEYFSETQRNKGNFPGRFSGRQFSNSRSEMNVSTLELGDSALYLCASSLGWSSGNTIYFGEGSWLTVV.

This chain joins TRBV28 and TRBJ2-7; 10 bases line up with TRBD2. V dropped 2 bases and J dropped 1; count of bases not matched to a gene: 8. CDR1 is MDHEN, CDR2 SYDVKM, per germline. The CDR3 length is 17 residues. The CDR3 sequence is CASSLLAGASSSYEQYF. CDR3 DNA: TGTGCCAGCAGTTTACTAGCGGGAGCGTCCTCATCCTACGAGCAGTACTTC. Looking up the rest from reference TRBV28 and TRBJ2-7 gives the full variable domain: DVKVTQSSRYLVKRTGEKVFLECVQDMDHENMFWYRQDPGLGLRLIYFSYDVKMKEKGDIPEGYSVSREKKERFSLILESASTNQTSMYLCASSLLAGASSSYEQYFGPGTRLTVT.

The chain has TRBV29-1 and TRBJ2-1; D is possibly TRBD1 (6 bases). CDR1 is SQVTM, CDR2 ANQGSEA, per germline. V lost 6 bases to trimming and J lost 5 bases, with 11 bases between them. There are 12 residues in the CDR3. CDR3 nucleotides: TGCAGCGTGGACAGACTCAACAATGAGCAGTTCTTC. It encodes CSVDRLNNEQFF.

The chain links TRBV2 to TRBJ2-3; TRBD1 aligns across 9 bases. The germline V gene has CDR1 SNHLY and CDR2 FYNNEI. This CDR3 region has 14 residues. Trimming took 6 bases from V and 4 from J; bases not matched to a gene: 5. For the CDR3, the DNA is TGTGCCAGCAGATGGGACAGGGTGGCAGATACGCAGTATTTT. It yields the protein CASRWDRVADTQYF.

The chain joins TRBV20-1 to TRBJ1-2; no definite D call. The CDR3 loop spans 11 amino acids. The germline V gene encodes CDR1 DFQATT and CDR2 SNEGSKA (reference sequence). Trimming removed 3 bases at V and 11 bases at J, with 13 bases between. Written as DNA, the CDR3 is TGCAGTGCTAGTCTCCCCCCTAAATACACCTTC. Its translation is CSASLPPKYTF.

The J gene is TRBJ1-2, the V gene TRBV5-1; 9 bases map to TRBD1. In germline, CDR1 is SGHRS, CDR2 YFSETQ. The CDR3 consists of 16 residues. The trim removed 0 bases at V and 6 bases at J, leaving 9 bases unmatched. CDR3 amino acids: CASSLELQGASHGYTF. The CDR3, as DNA: TGCGCCAGCAGCTTGGAGCTACAGGGGGCGAGCCATGGCTACACCTTC.

The DNA of the CDR3 is TGTGCCAGCAGGGGGACTAGCGGGAGTAGGACCGGGGAGCTGTTTTTT. Protein sequence: CASRGTSGSRTGELFF. V is TRBV28 and J is TRBJ2-2; 14 nucleotides match TRBD2. The V segment lost 6 bases and the J segment 5 bases; nucleotides outside the gene matches: 5. The CDR3 has 16 amino acids. The germline V gene has CDR1 MDHEN and CDR2 SYDVKM.

The chain uses TRBV19 and TRBJ2-3; TRBD1 agrees at 8 bases. Trimming removed 3 bases from V and 4 bases from J; junction bases left unmatched: 6. CDR1 and CDR2 from the germline V gene are LNHDA and SQIVND (reference sequence). CDR3 length equals 15 residues. The CDR3 loop is CASSIGRDRPDTQYF. CDR3 in DNA: TGTGCCAGTAGTATCGGACGGGACAGGCCAGATACGCAGTATTTT.

This sequence joins TRBV6-1 and TRBJ2-7, with 7 bases that match TRBD2. Germline CDR1 is MNHNS and CDR2 is SASEGT. The trim removed 5 bases at V and 3 bases at J, leaving 10 bases unmatched. This CDR3 has 15 amino acids. CDR3 sequence (DNA): TGTGCCAGCAGTTGGACTAGAGACCAAATCTACGAGCAGTACTTC. Translating it yields CASSWTRDQIYEQYF.

The CDR3 protein is CASSLGGLASGELFF. The CDR3 DNA sequence: TGTGCCAGCAGCTTAGGCGGACTAGCATCCGGGGAGCTGTTTTTT. The chain carries TRBV7-9 and TRBJ2-2; 8 bases align to TRBD2. The trim removed 1 base at V and 6 bases at J, leaving 4 bases unmatched. The length of the CDR3 is 15 residues. Germline V gives CDR1 SEHNR, CDR2 FQNEAQ (reference sequence).

V and J are TRBV18 and TRBJ2-7; D not resolved. Germline V CDR1 and CDR2: KGHSH, LQKENI. CDR3 size: 13 residues. The V gene lost 3 bases and the J gene lost 6 bases, with 12 bases spanning the gap. The CDR3 DNA sequence: TGTGCCAGCTCACCCTCACGGATGGGCGAGCAGTACTTC. Translating gives CASSPSRMGEQYF.

The chain has TRBV27 and TRBJ2-5; 11 positions agree with TRBD2. Matching the DNA end better, TRBJ2-7 makes the J call doubtful. In germline, CDR1 is MNHEY, CDR2 SMNVEV (reference sequence). The CDR3 length is 15 residues. CDR3 in amino acids: CASSSTSGTSYEQYF. The CDR3 nucleotides are TGTGCCAGCAGTTCGACTAGCGGGACATCCTACGAGCAGTACTTC.

The rearrangement uses TRBV7-9 and TRBJ2-7; the D is unclear. CDR1 is SEHNR, CDR2 FQNEAQ, per germline (reference sequence). This CDR3 has 13 amino acids. Trimming removed 1 base from V and 2 bases from J, with 6 bases in between. CDR3 bases: TGTGCCAGCAGCTTAGTGGGTACCTACGAGCAGTACTTC. This codes for CASSLVGTYEQYF.

The chain links TRBV9 to TRBJ2-1, with D unresolved. The V gene's germline CDR1 is SGDLS and CDR2 YYNGEE. The CDR3 totals 15 residues. V was trimmed by 6 bases and J by 3 bases, leaving 16 bases between them. CDR3 nucleotide sequence: TGTGCCAGCACCCTCCGGCCCCGGGTCTACAATGAGCAGTTCTTC. Its translation is CASTLRPRVYNEQFF.

The chain joins TRBV27 to TRBJ2-1, with D possibly TRBD2 on 5 matching bases. Germline CDR1 reads MNHEY; CDR2 reads SMNVEV (reference sequence). This CDR3 spans 14 amino acids. The germline V and J ends were trimmed by 0 bases and 4 bases, with 7 bases remaining between them. Here the CDR3 reads CASSLSTIYNEQFF. DNA of the CDR3: TGTGCCAGCAGTTTATCGACTATTTACAATGAGCAGTTCTTC.

The rearrangement joins TRBV7-3 to TRBJ2-2; 14 nucleotides match TRBD2. V was clipped by 6 bases and J by 8 bases; unmatched bases: 11. Germline CDR1 and CDR2: SGHTA and FQGTGA. CDR3 length: 17 amino acids. As DNA, the CDR3 is TGTGCCAGCAGTCGAATCCGGACTAGCGGGAGGTCTGGGGAGCTGTTTTTT. Protein: CASSRIRTSGRSGELFF.

V is TRBV28 and J is TRBJ1-4; D is unclear. The germline V gene encodes CDR1 MDHEN and CDR2 SYDVKM. This CDR3 has 16 residues. V lost 3 bases and J lost 8, with 19 bases in between. CDR3 DNA: TGTGCCAGCAGTTTCTACGGTCTTAGGGTGAAGGAAAAACTGTTTTTT. This gives the protein CASSFYGLRVKEKLFF.

The CDR3 sequence is CASSAYRETNEQFF. CDR3 nucleotide sequence: TGTGCCAGCAGTGCGTATCGGGAGACCAATGAGCAGTTCTTC. The chain links TRBV6-1 to TRBJ2-1; D is perhaps TRBD2 (6 bases). The CDR3 totals 14 residues. Germline lookup yields CDR1 MNHNS and CDR2 SASEGT. Trimming pared 4 bases from V and 6 bases from J, leaving 13 bases between.

This clone occurred once. The chain employs TRBV27 and TRBJ2-5; D remains unclear. This CDR3 is built from 11 residues. CDR1 MNHEY and CDR2 SMNVEV come from the germline V gene (reference sequence). The ends were cut back, 7 bases at V and 5 bases at J, with 8 bases in the middle. The CDR3 reads CASIRDETQYF. CDR3 sequence (DNA): TGTGCCAGCATAAGGGATGAGACCCAGTACTTC.

The chain joins TRBV30 to TRBJ2-5, with TRBD2 matching 7 bases. Trimming removed 4 bases from V and 4 bases from J; junction bases left unmatched: 12. This CDR3 has 15 amino acids. Germline loops: CDR1 GTSNPN, CDR2 SVGIG (reference sequence). In DNA form, the CDR3 reads TGTGCCTGGATCGGAAGTGGCGGGAGCGGAGAGACCCAGTACTTC. Its translation: CAWIGSGGSGETQYF.

The sample holds one count of this clone. The chain combines TRBV19 with TRBJ1-3; a possible D gene is TRBD1 (6 bases). The CDR3 consists of 14 residues. Germline-derived CDR1 and CDR2 are LNHDA and SQIVND (reference sequence). V was trimmed by 6 bases and J by 5 bases, leaving 14 bases between them. The CDR3 region is CASSTGGSRNTIYF. CDR3 nucleotides: TGTGCCAGTAGCACCGGGGGCTCAAGAAACACCATATATTTT.

The chain employs TRBV30 and TRBJ1-1; TRBD1 aligns across 9 bases. V shed 3 bases, J shed 5 bases, and the junction held 10 bases outside the gene matches. CDR3 length: 15 residues. In germline, CDR1 is GTSNPN, CDR2 SVGIG (reference sequence). The CDR3 DNA reads TGTGCCTGGAGACTCCGACCGGGACAGGGAACTGAAGCTTTCTTT. The encoded protein is CAWRLRPGQGTEAFF.

This clone was recorded only once. CDR3 bases: TGCAGCGTGGCCGGACAGGGACCCTACAATGAGCAGTTCTTC. Amino acid sequence: CSVAGQGPYNEQFF. The chain uses TRBV29-1 and TRBJ2-1; 8 bases agree with TRBD1. The CDR3 contains 14 residues. In germline, CDR1 is SQVTM, CDR2 ANQGSEA. After removal of 6 bases from V and 2 bases from J, the junction contained 6 bases not matched to a gene.

The chain is built from TRBV6-1 and TRBJ2-2; D call uncertain. V dropped 8 bases and J dropped 1 base, with 11 bases sitting between them. Germline V lookup: CDR1 MNHNS, CDR2 SASEGT. The CDR3 totals 14 residues. The CDR3 is CASGRNGNTGELFF. The CDR3 DNA is TGTGCCAGCGGGCGGAATGGGAACACCGGGGAGCTGTTTTTT.

This clone was found a few times. This chain joins TRBV25-1 and TRBJ2-7; D possibly corresponds to TRBD2 (5 bases). The CDR3 length is 14 residues. Germline V gives CDR1 MGHDK, CDR2 SYGVNS. The V end lost 4 bases, the J end lost 5 bases, and 15 bases lay between the germline ends. The CDR3 region is CASSVRGPLDEQYF. The CDR3 DNA sequence: TGTGCCAGCAGTGTCCGGGGTCCCCTAGACGAGCAGTACTTC.

This chain joins TRBV6-6 and TRBJ2-5, with D possibly TRBD1 on 6 matching bases. V was shortened by 6 bases and J by 1 base, with 12 bases between the two germline ends. CDR3 length equals 14 residues. CDR1 and CDR2 from the germline V gene are MNHNY and SVGAGI (reference sequence). CDR3 amino acids: CASSLRQAQETQYF. The CDR3, as DNA: TGTGCCAGCAGCCTACGACAGGCCCAAGAGACCCAGTACTTC.

V is TRBV4-1 and J is TRBJ2-1, with TRBD1 matching over 7 bases. The CDR3 runs 16 residues. CDR1 is MGHRA, CDR2 YSYEKL, per germline. Trimming removed 4 bases from V and 5 bases from J; junction bases left unmatched: 11. The DNA for the CDR3 is TGCGCCAGCAGCCCCTCGCCCCGGGACAGAAACAATGAGCAGTTCTTC. It is translated as CASSPSPRDRNNEQFF.